This T cell receptor beta chain was observed in a study of T cell repertoires in aging, cancer and after chemotherapy. At the level of the study: Patients with glioblastoma brain tumors were sampled before and after temozolomide-based therapy. About 9.1 million TCR reads were in the whole dataset. The study, taken as a whole, reports: In cancer patients, declining TCR diversity with age involved lost richness and lost evenness. In each cancer cohort, median generation probability increased across chemotherapy, suggesting thymic output rebounded.

This clonotype was picked up a small number of times. Antigen specificity is unknown. V was cut by 3 bases and J by 0 bases, with 17 bases left in between. CDR3 length: 16 residues. Germline CDR1 DFQATT, CDR2 SNEGSKA (reference sequence). The template was genomic DNA from peripheral blood, not RNA. Multiplex touch-down PCR with TRB-A/B primers amplified rearranged V-D-J TRB sequences. TCRdb processed the multiplex PCR reads anew with MiXCR; each CDR3 protein has one entry. The sample includes fewer than 6,000 distinct CDR3 sequences, around 30% of them seen just once. The sample was blood. The sequence was collected from a human donor with a solid tumor. This sequence joins TRBV20-1 and TRBJ1-2; no clear D. The CDR3 region is CSASPTSLNSNYGYTF. The CDR3 nucleotides read TGCAGTGCTAGCCCCACGAGTCTTAATTCTAACTATGGCTACACCTTC.